The clone carrying this T cell receptor beta chain was observed a few times. This entry is derived from a study of T-cell memory formation after mild COVID-19. V was pared by 2 bases and J by 4 bases, with 8 bases between. The CDR3 contains 13 residues. Looked up from germline, CDR1 is MNHEY and CDR2 is SMNVEV (reference sequence). Via MiXCR, TCRdb re-called the 5' RACE reads, giving one row per CDR3 protein. Among some 120,000 distinct CDR3 sequences listed, roughly 6% were seen once. The receptor's source is an adult woman who had mild COVID-19 (a few samples of this study predate the infection). Cell type and time point are not known. The sample comprised PBMCs or a T cell subset sorted from them (not recorded which). V usage is TRBV27 and J usage is TRBJ1-1; D is unclear. The DNA for the CDR3 is TGTGCCAGCAGTTTAGCGGTTACCACTGAAGCTTTCTTT. It encodes CASSLAVTTEAFF.